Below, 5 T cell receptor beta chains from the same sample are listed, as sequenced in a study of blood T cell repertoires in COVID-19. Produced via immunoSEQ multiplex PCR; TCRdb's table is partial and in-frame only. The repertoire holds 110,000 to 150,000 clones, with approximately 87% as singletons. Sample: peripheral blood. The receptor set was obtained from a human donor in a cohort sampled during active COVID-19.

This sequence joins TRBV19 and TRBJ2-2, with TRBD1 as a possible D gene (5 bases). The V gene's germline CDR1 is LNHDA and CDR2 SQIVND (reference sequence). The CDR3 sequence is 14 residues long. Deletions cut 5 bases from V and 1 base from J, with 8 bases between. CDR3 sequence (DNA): TGTGCCAGTAGTTTTCAGGGGAACACCGGGGAGCTGTTTTTT. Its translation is CASSFQGNTGELFF.

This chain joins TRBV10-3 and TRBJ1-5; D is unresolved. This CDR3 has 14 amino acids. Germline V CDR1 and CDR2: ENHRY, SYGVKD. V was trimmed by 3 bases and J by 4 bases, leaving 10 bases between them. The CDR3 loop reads CAISDIRGNQPQHF. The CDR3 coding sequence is TGTGCCATCAGTGATATTCGCGGGAATCAGCCCCAGCATTTT.

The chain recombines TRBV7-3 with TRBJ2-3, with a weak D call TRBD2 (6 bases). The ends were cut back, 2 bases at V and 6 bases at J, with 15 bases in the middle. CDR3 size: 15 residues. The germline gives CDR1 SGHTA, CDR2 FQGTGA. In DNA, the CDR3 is TGTGCCAGCAGCTTAGACGGAGGGGCGGGGGATACGCAGTATTTT. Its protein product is CASSLDGGAGDTQYF.

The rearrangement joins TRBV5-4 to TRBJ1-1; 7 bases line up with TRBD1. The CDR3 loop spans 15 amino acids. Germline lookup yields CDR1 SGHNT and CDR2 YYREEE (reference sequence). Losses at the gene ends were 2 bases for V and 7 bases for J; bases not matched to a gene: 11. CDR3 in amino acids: CASSFWTGKGGEAFF. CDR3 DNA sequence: TGTGCCAGCAGCTTTTGGACAGGTAAAGGGGGTGAAGCTTTCTTT.

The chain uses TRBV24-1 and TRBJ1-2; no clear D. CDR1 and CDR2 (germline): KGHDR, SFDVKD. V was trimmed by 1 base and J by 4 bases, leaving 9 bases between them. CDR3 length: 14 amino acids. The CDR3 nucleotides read TGTGCCACCAGTGATTTCCGGACTACCTATGGCTACACCTTC. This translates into CATSDFRTTYGYTF.